The T cell receptor beta chain under discussion was sequenced for a study of blood T cell repertoires in COVID-19. Study details: From the United States, Italy and Spain came samples of acute and convalescent COVID-19. Sources were T cells, B-cell-depleted T cells, or PBMCs; the material itself was cDNA or gDNA.

Authors' methods: Reference gene primer amplification gave estimated nucleated cell counts. Repertoires were generated with immunoSEQ multiplex PCR, while TCRdb's copy carries only in-frame clones and drops some. Clone size and the V and J calls come from that table; the DNA yielded D and trimming. Of about 170,000 clones detected, roughly 84% appear once; the ten largest clones hold 11%. After removal of 4 bases from V and 3 bases from J, the junction contained 5 bases not matched to a gene. The CDR3 length is 15 residues. Germline lookup yields CDR1 MNHEY and CDR2 SVGAGI. This chain links TRBV6-5 with TRBJ1-2; 10 nucleotides match TRBD1. This sequence originates from a man between 65 and 85 years old with active or convalescent COVID-19. The sample comprised peripheral blood. The CDR3 DNA follows: TGTGCCAGCAGTTCACGGACAGGGGGGGACTATGGCTACACCTTC. This encodes CASSSRTGGDYGYTF.